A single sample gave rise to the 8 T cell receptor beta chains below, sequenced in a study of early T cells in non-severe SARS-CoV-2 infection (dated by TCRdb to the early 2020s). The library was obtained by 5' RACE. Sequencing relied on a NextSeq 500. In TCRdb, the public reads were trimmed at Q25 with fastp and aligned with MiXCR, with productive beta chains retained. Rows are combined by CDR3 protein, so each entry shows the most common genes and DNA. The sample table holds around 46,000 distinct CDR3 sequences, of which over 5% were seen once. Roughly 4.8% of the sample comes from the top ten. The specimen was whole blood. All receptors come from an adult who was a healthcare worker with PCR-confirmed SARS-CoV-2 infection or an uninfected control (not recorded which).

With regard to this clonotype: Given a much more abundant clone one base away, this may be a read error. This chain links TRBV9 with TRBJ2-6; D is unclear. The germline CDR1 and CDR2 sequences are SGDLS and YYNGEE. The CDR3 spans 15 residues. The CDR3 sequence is CASGVETVGANVLTF. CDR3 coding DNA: TGTGCCAGCGGCGTAGAAACAGTAGGGGCCAACGTCCTGACTTTC.

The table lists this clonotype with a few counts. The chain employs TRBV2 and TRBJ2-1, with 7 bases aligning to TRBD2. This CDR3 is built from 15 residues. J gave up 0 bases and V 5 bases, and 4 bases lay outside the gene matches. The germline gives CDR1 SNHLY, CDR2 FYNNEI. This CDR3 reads CASSPGRSSYNEQFF. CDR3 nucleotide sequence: TGTGCCAGCAGTCCCGGGAGGAGCTCCTACAATGAGCAGTTCTTC.

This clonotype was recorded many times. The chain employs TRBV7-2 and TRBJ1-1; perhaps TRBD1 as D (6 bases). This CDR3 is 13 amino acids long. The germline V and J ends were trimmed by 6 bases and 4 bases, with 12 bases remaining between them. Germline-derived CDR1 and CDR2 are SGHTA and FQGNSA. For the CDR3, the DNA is TGTGCCAGCAGTCCATGGGGGGCCACTGAAGCTTTCTTT. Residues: CASSPWGATEAFF.

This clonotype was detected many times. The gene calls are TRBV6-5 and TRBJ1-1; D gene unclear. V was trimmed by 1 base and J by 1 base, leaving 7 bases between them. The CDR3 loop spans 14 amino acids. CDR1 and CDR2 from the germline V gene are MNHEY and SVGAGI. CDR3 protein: CASSYYTPNTEAFF. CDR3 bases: TGTGCCAGCAGTTACTATACGCCGAACACTGAAGCTTTCTTT.

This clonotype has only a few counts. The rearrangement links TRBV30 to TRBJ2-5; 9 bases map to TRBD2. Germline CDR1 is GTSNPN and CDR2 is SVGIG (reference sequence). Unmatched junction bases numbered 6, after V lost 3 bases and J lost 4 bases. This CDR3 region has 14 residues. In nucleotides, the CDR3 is TGTGCCTGGAGGATAGCGGGAGTTGGAGAGACCCAGTACTTC. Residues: CAWRIAGVGETQYF.

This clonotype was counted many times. CDR3 DNA: TGCGCCAGCAGTGATTCGGGGACGACTGAAGCTTTCTTT. Protein: CASSDSGTTEAFF. The V gene is TRBV10-1, the J gene TRBJ1-1; D may be TRBD1 (5 bases). This CDR3 has 13 residues. CDR1 and CDR2 (germline): WNHNN, SYGVQD (reference sequence). Trimming took 3 bases from V and 5 from J, leaving 10 bases between them.

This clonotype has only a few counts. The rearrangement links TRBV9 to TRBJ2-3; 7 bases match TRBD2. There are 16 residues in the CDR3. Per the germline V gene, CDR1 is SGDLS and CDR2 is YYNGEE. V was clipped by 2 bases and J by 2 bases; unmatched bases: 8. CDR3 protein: CASSVGTSVLTDTQYF. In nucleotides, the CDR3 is TGTGCCAGCAGCGTGGGCACTAGCGTTCTCACAGATACGCAGTATTTT.

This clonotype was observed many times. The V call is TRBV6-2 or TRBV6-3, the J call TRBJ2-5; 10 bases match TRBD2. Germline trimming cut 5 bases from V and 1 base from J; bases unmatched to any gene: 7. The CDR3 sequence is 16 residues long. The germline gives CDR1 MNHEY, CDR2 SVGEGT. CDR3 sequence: CASSPLAGDLQETQYF. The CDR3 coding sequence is TGTGCCAGCAGTCCGCTAGCGGGGGACCTCCAAGAGACCCAGTACTTC.